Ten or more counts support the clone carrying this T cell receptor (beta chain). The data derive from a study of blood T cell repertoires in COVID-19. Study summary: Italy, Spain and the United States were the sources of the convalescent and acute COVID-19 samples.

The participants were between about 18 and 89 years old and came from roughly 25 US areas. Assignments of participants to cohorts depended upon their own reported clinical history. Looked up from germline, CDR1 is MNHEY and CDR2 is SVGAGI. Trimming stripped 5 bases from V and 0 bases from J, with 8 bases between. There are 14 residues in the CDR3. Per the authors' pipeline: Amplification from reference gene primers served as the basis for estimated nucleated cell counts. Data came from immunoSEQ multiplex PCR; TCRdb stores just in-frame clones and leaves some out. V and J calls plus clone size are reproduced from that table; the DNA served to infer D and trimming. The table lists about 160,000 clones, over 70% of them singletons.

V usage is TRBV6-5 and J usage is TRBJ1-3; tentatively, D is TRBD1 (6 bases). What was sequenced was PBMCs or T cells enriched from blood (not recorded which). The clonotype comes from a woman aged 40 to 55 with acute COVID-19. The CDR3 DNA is TGTGCCAGCAGTACAGGGACCTCTGGAAACACCATATATTTT. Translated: CASSTGTSGNTIYF.